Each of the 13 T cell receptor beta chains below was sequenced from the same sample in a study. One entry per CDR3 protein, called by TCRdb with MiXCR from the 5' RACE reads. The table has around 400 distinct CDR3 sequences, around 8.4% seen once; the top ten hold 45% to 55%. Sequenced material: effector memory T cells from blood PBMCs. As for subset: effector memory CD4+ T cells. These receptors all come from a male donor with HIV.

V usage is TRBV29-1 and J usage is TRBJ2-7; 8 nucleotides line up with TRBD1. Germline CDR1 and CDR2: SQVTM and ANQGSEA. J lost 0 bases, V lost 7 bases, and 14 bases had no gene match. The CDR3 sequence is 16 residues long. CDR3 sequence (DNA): TGCAGCGAGGGGCGACAGGGGACACTGAGCTCCTACGAGCAGTACTTC. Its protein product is CSEGRQGTLSSYEQYF.

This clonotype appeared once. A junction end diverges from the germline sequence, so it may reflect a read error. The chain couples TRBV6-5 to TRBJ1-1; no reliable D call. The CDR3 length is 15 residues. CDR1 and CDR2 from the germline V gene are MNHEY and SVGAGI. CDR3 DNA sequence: TGTGTCAGCAGTTACTCTACCGTTTTGAACACTGAAGCTTTCTTT. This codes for CVSSYSTVLNTEAFF.

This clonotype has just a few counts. The CDR3 sequence: CASSYSYRLNNEQFF. In DNA, the CDR3 is TGTGCCAGCAGTTACTCATACAGGTTAAACAATGAGCAGTTCTTC. The chain uses TRBV6-2 or TRBV6-3 and TRBJ2-1; D is perhaps TRBD1 (5 bases). The V end lost 0 bases, the J end lost 5 bases, and 11 bases lay between the germline ends. The CDR3 is made up of 15 amino acids. Germline values: CDR1 MNHEY, CDR2 SVGEGT.

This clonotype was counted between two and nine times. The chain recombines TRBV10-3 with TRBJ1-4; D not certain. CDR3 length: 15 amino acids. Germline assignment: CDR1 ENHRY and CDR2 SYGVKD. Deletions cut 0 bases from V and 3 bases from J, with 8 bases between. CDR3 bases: TGTGCCATCAGTGAGTCCATGGCAGCTAATGAAAAACTGTTTTTT. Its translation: CAISESMAANEKLFF.

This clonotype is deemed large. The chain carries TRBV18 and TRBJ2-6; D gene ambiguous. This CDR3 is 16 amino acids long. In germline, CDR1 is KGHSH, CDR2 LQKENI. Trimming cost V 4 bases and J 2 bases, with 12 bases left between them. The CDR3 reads CASSHVTLTGANVLTF. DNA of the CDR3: TGTGCCAGCTCACACGTTACCCTTACTGGGGCCAACGTCCTGACTTTC.

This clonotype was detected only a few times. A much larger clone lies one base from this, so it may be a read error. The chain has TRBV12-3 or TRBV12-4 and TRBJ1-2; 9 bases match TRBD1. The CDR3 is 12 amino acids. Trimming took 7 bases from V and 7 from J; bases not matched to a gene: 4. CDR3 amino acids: CASKETGGGYTF. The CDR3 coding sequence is TGTGCCAGCAAGGAGACAGGGGGTGGCTACACCTTC.

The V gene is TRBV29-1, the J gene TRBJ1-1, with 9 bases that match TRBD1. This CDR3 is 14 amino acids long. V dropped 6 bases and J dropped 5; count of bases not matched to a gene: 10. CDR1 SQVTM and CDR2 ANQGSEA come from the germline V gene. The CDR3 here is CSVRQGERRTEAFF. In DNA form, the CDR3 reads TGCAGCGTCAGACAGGGGGAACGGAGGACTGAAGCTTTCTTT. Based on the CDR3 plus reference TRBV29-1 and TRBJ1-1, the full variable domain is SAVISQKPSRDICQRGTSLTIQCQVDSQVTMMFWYRQQPGQSLTLIATANQGSEATYESGFVIDKFPISRPNLTFSTLTVSNMSPEDSSIYLCSVRQGERRTEAFFGQGTRLTVV.

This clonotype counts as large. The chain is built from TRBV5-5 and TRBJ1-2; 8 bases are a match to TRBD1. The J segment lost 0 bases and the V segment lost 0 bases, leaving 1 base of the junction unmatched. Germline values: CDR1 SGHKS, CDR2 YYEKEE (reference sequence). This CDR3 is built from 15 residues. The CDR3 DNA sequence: TGTGCCAGCAGCTTGGGGACAGGGACTAACTATGGCTACACCTTC. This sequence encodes CASSLGTGTNYGYTF.

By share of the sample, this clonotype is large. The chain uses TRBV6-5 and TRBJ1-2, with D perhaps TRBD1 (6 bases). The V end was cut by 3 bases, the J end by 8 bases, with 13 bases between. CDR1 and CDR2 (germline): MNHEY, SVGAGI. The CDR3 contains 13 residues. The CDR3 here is CASSYQGSVGYTF. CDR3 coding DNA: TGTGCCAGCAGTTATCAGGGGTCGGTAGGCTACACCTTC.

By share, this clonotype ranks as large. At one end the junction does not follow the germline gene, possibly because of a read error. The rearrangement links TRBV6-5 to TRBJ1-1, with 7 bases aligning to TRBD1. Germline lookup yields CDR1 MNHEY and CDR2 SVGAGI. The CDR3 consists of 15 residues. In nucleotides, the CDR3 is TGTGCCAGCAGTTTCTACCCCCCTGACAGGGTTACAGTTCGGTTT. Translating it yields CASSFYPPDRVTVRF.

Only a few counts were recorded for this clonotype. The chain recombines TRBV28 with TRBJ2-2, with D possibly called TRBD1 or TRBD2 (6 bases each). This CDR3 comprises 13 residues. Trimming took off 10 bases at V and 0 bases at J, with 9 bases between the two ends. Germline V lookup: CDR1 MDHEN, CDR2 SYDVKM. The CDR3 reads CATRGANTGELFF. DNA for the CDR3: TGTGCCACGAGGGGGGCGAACACCGGGGAGCTGTTTTTT.

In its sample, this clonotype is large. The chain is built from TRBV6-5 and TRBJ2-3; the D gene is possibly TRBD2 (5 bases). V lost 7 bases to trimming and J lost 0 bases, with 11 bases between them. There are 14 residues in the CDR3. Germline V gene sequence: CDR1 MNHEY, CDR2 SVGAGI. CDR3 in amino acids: CASKFRTSTDTQYF. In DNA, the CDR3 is TGTGCCAGCAAGTTCCGGACTAGCACAGATACGCAGTATTTT.

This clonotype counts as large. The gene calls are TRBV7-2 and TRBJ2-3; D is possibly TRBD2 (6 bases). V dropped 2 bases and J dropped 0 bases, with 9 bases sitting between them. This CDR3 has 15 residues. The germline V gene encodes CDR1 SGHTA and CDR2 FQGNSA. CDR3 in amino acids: CASSLRRGSTDTQYF. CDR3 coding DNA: TGTGCCAGCAGCTTAAGGCGGGGAAGCACAGATACGCAGTATTTT.